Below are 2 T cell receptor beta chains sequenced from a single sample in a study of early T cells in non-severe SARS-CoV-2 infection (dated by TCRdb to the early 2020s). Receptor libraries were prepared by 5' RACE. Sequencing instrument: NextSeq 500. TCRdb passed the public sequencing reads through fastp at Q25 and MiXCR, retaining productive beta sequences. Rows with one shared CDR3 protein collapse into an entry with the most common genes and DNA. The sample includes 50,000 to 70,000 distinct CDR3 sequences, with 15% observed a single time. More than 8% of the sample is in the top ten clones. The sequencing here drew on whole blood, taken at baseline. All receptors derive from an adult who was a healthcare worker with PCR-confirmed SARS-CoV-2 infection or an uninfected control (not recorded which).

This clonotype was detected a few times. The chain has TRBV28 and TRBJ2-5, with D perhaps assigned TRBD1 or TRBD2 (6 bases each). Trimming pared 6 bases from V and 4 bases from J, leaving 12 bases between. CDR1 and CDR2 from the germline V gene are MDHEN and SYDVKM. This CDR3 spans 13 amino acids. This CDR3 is CASRPGGGETQYF. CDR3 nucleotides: TGTGCCAGCAGACCCGGGGGCGGAGAGACCCAGTACTTC.

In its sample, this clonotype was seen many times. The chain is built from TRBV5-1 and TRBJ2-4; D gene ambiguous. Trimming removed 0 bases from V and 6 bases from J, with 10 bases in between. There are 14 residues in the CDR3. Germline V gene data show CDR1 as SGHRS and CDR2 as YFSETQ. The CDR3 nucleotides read TGCGCCAGCAGCTTGGACGGCAGACTAAACATTCAGTACTTC. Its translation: CASSLDGRLNIQYF.